The 26 T cell receptor beta chains in this list originate from one sample, sequenced in a study of T cell repertoires in cytomegalovirus infection. Each CDR3 protein is one row after TCRdb ran MiXCR on the reads. The sample lists 300,000 to 400,000 distinct CDR3 sequences; roughly 25% were seen once. No antigens are known for them. The sample here was cultured PBMCs, taken from culture after CMV antigen stimulation. These receptors all stem from a human donor in good health (CMV status not recorded). Some clones in this sample may be carry-over from other donors' samples.

This clonotype was counted between two and nine times. The chain is built from TRBV4-1 and TRBJ2-1, with 7 bases identical to TRBD2. The J segment lost 0 bases and the V segment lost 3 bases, leaving 5 bases of the junction unmatched. The germline V gene encodes CDR1 MGHRA and CDR2 YSYEKL. The CDR3 runs 16 residues. The CDR3, as DNA: TGCGCCAGCAGCCACGGAACTAGCGACTCCTACAATGAGCAGTTCTTC. Amino acid sequence: CASSHGTSDSYNEQFF.

The V gene is TRBV15, the J gene TRBJ2-3; no clear D gene. The V gene lost 1 base and the J gene lost 0 bases, with 2 bases spanning the gap. Germline CDR1 reads LNHNV; CDR2 reads YYDKDF (reference sequence). The CDR3 is 13 residues long. CDR3 amino acids: CATSRGSTDTQYF. DNA for the CDR3: TGTGCCACCAGCAGAGGCAGCACAGATACGCAGTATTTT.

This clonotype was counted at least ten times. The chain couples TRBV7-6 to TRBJ2-1, with TRBD2 matching 11 bases. The CDR3 extends over 13 amino acids. V lost 6 bases to trimming and J lost 10 bases; unmatched junction nucleotides: 5. Germline V gene data show CDR1 as SGHVS and CDR2 as FNYEAQ. The CDR3 nucleotides are TGTGCCAGCAGACGACTAGCGGGAAGGGAGCAGTTCTTC. It encodes CASRRLAGREQFF.

V usage is TRBV5-4 and J usage is TRBJ2-1; TRBD2 might be the D (5 bases). V dropped 4 bases and J dropped 0 bases, with 11 bases sitting between them. Looked up from germline, CDR1 is SGHNT and CDR2 is YYREEE (reference sequence). The CDR3 length is 15 residues. CDR3 DNA: TGTGCCAGCAGCCCCGCGGGCCTCTCCTACAATGAGCAGTTCTTC. Translated: CASSPAGLSYNEQFF.

This clonotype was counted between two and nine times. The rearrangement links TRBV11-2 to TRBJ2-4; possibly TRBD2 for D (6 bases). V lost 6 bases and J lost 5, with 23 bases in between. Germline V gives CDR1 SGHAT, CDR2 FQNNGV. This CDR3 has 17 residues. CDR3 DNA: TGTGCCAGCAGTAAAATGGGACTTAGCAGCGGCGAAAACATTCAGTACTTC. This encodes CASSKMGLSSGENIQYF.

This clonotype has more than one count but fewer than ten. This chain links TRBV10-3 with TRBJ2-2; 12 nucleotides agree with TRBD2. Germline trimming cut 6 bases from V and 4 bases from J; bases unmatched to any gene: 9. Germline V CDR1 and CDR2: ENHRY, SYGVKD. The CDR3 has 17 residues. The CDR3 is CAISGTTSGRRTGELFF. CDR3 DNA: TGTGCCATCAGCGGCACGACTAGCGGGAGACGCACCGGGGAGCTGTTTTTT.

The J gene is TRBJ2-5, the V gene TRBV12-3 or TRBV12-4, with D possibly being TRBD1 or TRBD2 (5 bases each). Trimming cost V 2 bases and J 5 bases, with 21 bases left between them. The CDR3 covers 17 residues. This chain's CDR3 is CASSLISGTVIGETQYF. The CDR3 nucleotides read TGTGCCAGCAGTTTAATTTCCGGGACGGTAATCGGGGAGACCCAGTACTTC.

Only a few counts were recorded for this clonotype. The V call is TRBV6-2 or TRBV6-3, the J call TRBJ2-3; TRBD2 matches 14 bases. The ends lost 6 bases at V and 0 bases at J; junction bases unmatched: 5. CDR1 MNHEY and CDR2 SVGEGT come from the germline V gene. This CDR3 has 17 amino acids. For the CDR3, the DNA is TGTGCCAGCAGGCTGCGACTAGCGGGAGGGAGCACAGATACGCAGTATTTT. Its protein product is CASRLRLAGGSTDTQYF.

The rearrangement joins TRBV20-1 to TRBJ2-1, with TRBD2 matching over 15 bases. This CDR3 contains 17 residues. CDR1 is DFQATT and CDR2 is SNEGSKA in the germline V gene (reference sequence). V shed 3 bases, J shed 4 bases, and the junction held 7 bases outside the gene matches. The CDR3 DNA sequence: TGCAGTGCTAGGGTTGGGACTAGCGGGAGGTTATACAATGAGCAGTTCTTC. It specifies CSARVGTSGRLYNEQFF.

This sequence joins TRBV5-1 and TRBJ2-1; D is possibly TRBD2 (5 bases). Trimming left V 1 base short and J 0 bases short, with 8 bases between. This CDR3 contains 15 residues. CDR1 SGHRS and CDR2 YFSETQ come from the germline V gene. The CDR3 DNA sequence: TGCGCCAGCAGCTTGAGCGGTCTCTCCTACAATGAGCAGTTCTTC. It yields the protein CASSLSGLSYNEQFF.

This clonotype showed up many times. This chain uses TRBV7-2 with TRBJ2-2, with a weak D call TRBD1 (5 bases). CDR1 is SGHTA and CDR2 is FQGNSA in the germline V gene. This CDR3 spans 17 amino acids. Trimming pared 3 bases from V and 1 base from J, leaving 15 bases between. CDR3 nucleotides: TGTGCCAGCAGCTTTACCTTCTACGGACAGAACACCGGGGAGCTGTTTTTT. Translated: CASSFTFYGQNTGELFF. Filled out from reference TRBV7-2 and TRBJ2-2, the complete variable domain reads GAGVSQSPSNKVTEKGKDVELRCDPISGHTALYWYRQSLGQGLEFLIYFQGNSAPDKSGLPSDRFSAERTGGSVSTLTIQRTQQEDSAVYLCASSFTFYGQNTGELFFGEGSRLTVL.

In its sample, this clonotype was seen a few times. The chain links TRBV28 to TRBJ1-1, with a weak D call TRBD1 (5 bases). The CDR3 is made up of 13 amino acids. Germline lookup yields CDR1 MDHEN and CDR2 SYDVKM. Trimming cost V 0 bases and J 9 bases, with 11 bases left between them. The CDR3: CASSLWGGRKAFF. In DNA form, the CDR3 reads TGTGCCAGCAGTTTATGGGGGGGGAGGAAAGCTTTCTTT.

The sample holds a few counts of this clonotype. The rearrangement uses TRBV2 and TRBJ2-7; D is tentatively TRBD1 or TRBD2 (5 bases each). This CDR3 has 12 amino acids. The V end was cut by 5 bases, the J end by 2 bases, with 7 bases between. The V gene's germline CDR1 is SNHLY and CDR2 FYNNEI. The CDR3 spells CASSQGPYEQYF. The CDR3 DNA sequence: TGTGCCAGCAGTCAGGGACCCTACGAGCAGTACTTC.

DNA of the CDR3: TGTGCCAGCAGTAGTATAAAGGACAGGGGGCGCGCAAACGTTTACAATGAGCAGTTCTTC. It translates to CASSSIKDRGRANVYNEQFF. The chain uses TRBV6-2 or TRBV6-3 and TRBJ2-1; 11 nucleotides align to TRBD1. The CDR3 contains 20 residues. V lost 5 bases to trimming and J lost 4 bases; unmatched junction nucleotides: 19. CDR1 and CDR2 (germline): MNHEY, SVGEGT.

In this sample, this clonotype turned up a few times. The chain has TRBV7-2 and TRBJ2-1, with D perhaps TRBD1 (5 bases). From germline, CDR1 is SGHTA and CDR2 FQGNSA. This CDR3 has 15 residues. V shed 4 bases and J shed 4 bases, with 14 bases lying between them. In nucleotides, the CDR3 is TGTGCCAGCAGCTCGGACACTTCCCCATACAATGAGCAGTTCTTC. Encoded protein: CASSSDTSPYNEQFF.

V is TRBV28 and J is TRBJ2-3, with D possibly being TRBD1 or TRBD2 (6 bases each). V was shortened by 5 bases and J by 10 bases, with 19 bases between the two germline ends. This CDR3 spans 14 amino acids. Germline CDR1 reads MDHEN; CDR2 reads SYDVKM. The CDR3 bases are TGTGCCAGCAGTGGAGGGGGTGGAAACGGCGCGCAGTATTTT. Translated: CASSGGGGNGAQYF.

This clonotype was found many times. The genes are TRBV6-5 and TRBJ1-1; D gene uncertain. V lost 6 bases to trimming and J lost 1 base, with 9 bases between them. Per the germline V gene, CDR1 is MNHEY and CDR2 is SVGAGI. CDR3 length: 13 amino acids. DNA for the CDR3: TGTGCCAGCAGACGTACACAGAACACTGAAGCTTTCTTT. Encoded protein: CASRRTQNTEAFF.

The V and J genes are TRBV7-6 and TRBJ2-5; D might be TRBD1 (6 bases). Germline CDR1 reads SGHVS; CDR2 reads FNYEAQ. The CDR3 covers 15 residues. V was pared by 5 bases and J by 1 base, with 14 bases between. CDR3 nucleotide sequence: TGTGCCAGCAGCCCCATAACAGGGTTCCAAGAGACCCAGTACTTC. Protein: CASSPITGFQETQYF.

The rearrangement links TRBV27 to TRBJ2-7; 9 positions match TRBD2. The trim removed 2 bases at V and 0 bases at J, leaving 5 bases unmatched. Per the germline V gene, CDR1 is MNHEY and CDR2 is SMNVEV (reference sequence). The CDR3 is 16 amino acids. The DNA of the CDR3 is TGTGCCAGCAGTTTAGGTGCGGGGGGGCTCTCCTACGAGCAGTACTTC. Its translation: CASSLGAGGLSYEQYF.

This clonotype was picked up many times. The chain recombines TRBV7-6 with TRBJ2-1, with a possible D match to TRBD2 (6 bases). V was pared by 4 bases and J by 7 bases, with 17 bases between. This CDR3 comprises 15 residues. Germline V CDR1 and CDR2: SGHVS, FNYEAQ. The CDR3 protein is CASSYGSYRDNEQFF. DNA for the CDR3: TGTGCCAGCAGCTACGGGAGTTATAGGGATAATGAGCAGTTCTTC.

The chain carries TRBV5-6 and TRBJ2-5, with 11 nucleotides matching TRBD2. V lost 3 bases, J lost 2 bases, and 6 bases stayed unmatched. Germline lookup yields CDR1 SGHDT and CDR2 YYEEEE. The CDR3 runs 16 residues. CDR3 loop: CASSWGLADPQETQYF. CDR3 coding DNA: TGTGCCAGCAGCTGGGGACTAGCGGACCCACAAGAGACCCAGTACTTC.

The V and J genes are TRBV2 and TRBJ2-7; D tentatively reads TRBD1 or TRBD2 (6 bases each). The germline V gene has CDR1 SNHLY and CDR2 FYNNEI. V gave up 5 bases and J gave up 2 bases, with 16 bases separating them. The length of the CDR3 is 15 residues. CDR3 sequence reads: CASSFGGDSPYEQYV. The CDR3 bases are TGTGCCAGCAGTTTCGGGGGCGACTCACCCTACGAGCAGTACGTC.

The sample holds a few counts of this clonotype. The chain recombines TRBV7-2 with TRBJ2-1, with D unclear. Per the germline V gene, CDR1 is SGHTA and CDR2 is FQGNSA. This CDR3 is 13 amino acids long. V was cut by 4 bases and J by 6 bases, with 10 bases left in between. CDR3 loop: CASSSGRSNEQFF. CDR3 in DNA: TGTGCCAGCAGCTCCGGACGAAGCAATGAGCAGTTCTTC.

This chain joins TRBV19 and TRBJ2-3; 10 positions agree with TRBD2. Looked up from germline, CDR1 is LNHDA and CDR2 is SQIVND (reference sequence). V lost 5 bases to trimming and J lost 0 bases; unmatched junction nucleotides: 5. This CDR3 spans 16 amino acids. The CDR3 DNA reads as TGTGCCAGTAGTTTTAGCGGGAGGACTAGCACAGATACGCAGTATTTT. The encoded protein is CASSFSGRTSTDTQYF.

The J gene is TRBJ2-7, the V gene TRBV6-1, with a possible D match to TRBD1 (6 bases). This CDR3 spans 13 amino acids. Germline V gene sequence: CDR1 MNHNS, CDR2 SASEGT. V was clipped by 3 bases and J by 9 bases, with 15 bases between them. The CDR3 coding sequence is TGTGCCAGCAGTGACTTGGGACAAGAGGGGCAGTACGTC. Encoded protein: CASSDLGQEGQYV.

The table lists this clonotype with a few counts. This chain joins TRBV7-9 and TRBJ2-7; 7 bases line up with TRBD2. This CDR3 spans 15 amino acids. Germline V CDR1 and CDR2: SEHNR, FQNEAQ (reference sequence). With 5 bases clipped from V and 7 bases from J, the junction kept 14 bases outside the gene matches. CDR3 protein: CASSIPSGEAREQYF. CDR3 coding DNA: TGTGCCAGCAGCATACCTAGCGGAGAGGCTCGGGAGCAGTACTTC.